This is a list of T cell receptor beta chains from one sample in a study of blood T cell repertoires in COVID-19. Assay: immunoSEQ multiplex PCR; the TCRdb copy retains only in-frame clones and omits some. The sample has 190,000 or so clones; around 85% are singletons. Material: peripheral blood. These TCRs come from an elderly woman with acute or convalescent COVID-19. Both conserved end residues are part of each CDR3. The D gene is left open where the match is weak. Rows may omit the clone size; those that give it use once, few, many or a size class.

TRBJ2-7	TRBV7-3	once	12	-	TGTGCCAGCAGCTCCACAGGCGGCGAGCAGTACTTC	CASSSTGGEQYF
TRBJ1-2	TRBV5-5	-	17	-	TGTGCCAGCAGCTTGGACGGGAGTGGGTCTGCCGTATGGGGCTACACCTTC	CASSLDGSGSAVWGYTF
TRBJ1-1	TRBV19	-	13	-	TGTGCCAGTAGCTGGACAGAAAACACTGAAGCTTTCTTT	CASSWTENTEAFF
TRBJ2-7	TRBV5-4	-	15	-	TGTGCCAGCAGCCATAAACTCGGACTAACCTACGAGCAGTACTTC	CASSHKLGLTYEQYF
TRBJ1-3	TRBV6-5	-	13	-	TGTGCCAGCAGTCCCAGGGCTGGAAACACCATATATTTT	CASSPRAGNTIYF
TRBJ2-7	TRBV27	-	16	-	TGTGCCAGCAGTTTATCGATGCTAACCCCCCGCTACGAGCAGTACTTC	CASSLSMLTPRYEQYF
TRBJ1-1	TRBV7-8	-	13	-	TGTGCCAGCAGCCCTCTGGTGCGGGGGCGAGCTTTCTTT	CASSPLVRGRAFF
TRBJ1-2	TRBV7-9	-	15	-	TGTGCCAGCAGCTTAGCCAGGGGAGACGTCTATGGCTACACCTTC	CASSLARGDVYGYTF
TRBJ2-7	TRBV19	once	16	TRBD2	TGTGCCAGTAGCCAGGGGATTAGCGGGAGGCCCTACGAGCAGTACTTC	CASSQGISGRPYEQYF
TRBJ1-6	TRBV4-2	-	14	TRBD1	TGTGCCAGCAGCCTCGGACAGGATAATTCACCCCTCCACTTT	CASSLGQDNSPLHF
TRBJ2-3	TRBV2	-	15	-	TGTGCCAGCACAGAACCGGAGACAGGCACAGATACGCAGTATTTT	CASTEPETGTDTQYF
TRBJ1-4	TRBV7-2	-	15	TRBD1	TGTGCCAGCAGCCTGACAGGGGCGGCTAATGAAAAACTGTTTTTT	CASSLTGAANEKLFF
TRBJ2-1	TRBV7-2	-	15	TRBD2	TGTGCCAGCAGCTTGGCTAGCGGGGGATACAATGAGCAGTTCTTC	CASSLASGGYNEQFF
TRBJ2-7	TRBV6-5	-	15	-	TGTGCCAGCAGTTACTCGGGCGGGCATTCCTACGAGCAGTACTTC	CASSYSGGHSYEQYF
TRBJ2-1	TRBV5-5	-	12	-	TGTGCCAGCAGCTTGGAGGGGAATGAGCAGTTCTTC	CASSLEGNEQFF
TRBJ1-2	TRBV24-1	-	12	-	TGTGCCACCAGTGGGGAGAACTATGGCTACACCTTC	CATSGENYGYTF
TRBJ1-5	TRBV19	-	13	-	TGTGCCAGTAGTATAGATCGGGATCAGCCCCAGCATTTT	CASSIDRDQPQHF
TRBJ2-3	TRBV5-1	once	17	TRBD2	TGCGCCAGCAGCCCCGGGACTAGCGGATGGGGGCCAGATACGCAGTATTTT	CASSPGTSGWGPDTQYF
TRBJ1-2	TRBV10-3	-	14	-	TGTGCCATCAGTGAGTCGGGGCAGGATTATGGCTACACCTTC	CAISESGQDYGYTF
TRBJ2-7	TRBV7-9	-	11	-	TGTGCCAGCAGCTTGAGGTACGAGCAGTACTTC	CASSLRYEQYF
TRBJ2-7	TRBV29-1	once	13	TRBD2	TGCAGCGTTCGGACTAGCGGGAGCTACGAGCAGTACTTC	CSVRTSGSYEQYF
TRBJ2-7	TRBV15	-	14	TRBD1	TGTGCCACCAGCAGAGGACAGGGGGTCTACGAGCAGTACTTC	CATSRGQGVYEQYF
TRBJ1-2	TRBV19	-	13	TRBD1	TGTGCCAGTAGTAGGGGACAGGGGGGAGGCTACACCTTC	CASSRGQGGGYTF
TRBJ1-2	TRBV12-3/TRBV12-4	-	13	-	TGTGCCAGCAGTTTATCCAGGGGAGATGGCTACACCTTC	CASSLSRGDGYTF
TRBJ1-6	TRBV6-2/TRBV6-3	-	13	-	TGTGCCAGCAGTTTGGTCCTCGGGACACCCCTCCACTTT	CASSLVLGTPLHF
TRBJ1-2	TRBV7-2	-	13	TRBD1	TGTGCCAGCAGTCAAGGGACAGACTATGGCTACACCTTC	CASSQGTDYGYTF
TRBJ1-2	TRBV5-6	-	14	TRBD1	TGTGCCAGCAGCGCCGACAGGGGGTACTATGGCTACACCTTC	CASSADRGYYGYTF